The clone carrying this T cell receptor (beta chain) was seen only once. The sample originates from a study of glioma-infiltrating T cells after dendritic cell vaccination. Germline-derived CDR1 and CDR2 are LNHDA and SQIVND (reference sequence). After removal of 6 bases from V and 7 bases from J, the junction contained 11 bases not matched to a gene. The CDR3 consists of 15 residues. Method: immunoSEQ multiplex PCR; TCRdb's copy keeps in-frame clones and lacks some. The data hold tens of thousands of clones, with about 90% observed a single time. Sequenced material: blood, taken before dendritic cell vaccination. This TCR derives from a human donor with glioblastoma. V and J are TRBV19 and TRBJ1-5; TRBD1 agrees at 8 bases. The CDR3: CASRPIQGAGQPQHF. In DNA form, the CDR3 reads TGTGCCAGTAGGCCCATTCAGGGGGCTGGACAGCCCCAGCATTTT.